This T cell receptor beta chain emerged from a study of graft-versus-host responses after intestinal transplantation. Study in general: Isolated intestinal, liver-intestinal, or multivisceral transplants were what recipients had. Study conclusions and caveats: GvH clonotypes were identified within recipient marrow, with a subset emerging first in ileum or blood. Early HvG declines after transplant were associated with peak circulating GvH clone levels. Graft-donor T cell macrochimerism coincided with high graft-versus-host to host-versus-graft clonal ratios in allografts.

This CDR3 has 15 amino acids. In germline, CDR1 is MNHNY, CDR2 SVGAGI (reference sequence). Trimming removed 0 bases at V and 2 bases at J, with 10 bases between. Graft specimens yielded both intraepithelial and lamina propria lymphocytes. Comment on this clone: The antigen remains undetermined.

The protocol was immunoSEQ multiplex PCR, while the TCRdb copy is restricted to in-frame clones and leaves out a portion. The data show about 63,000 clones, roughly 90% seen once. This clonotype originated in a human patient who received an intestinal transplant, so some T cells may come from the graft donor. This sequence joins TRBV6-6 and TRBJ1-2; the D is unclear. This material consisted of ileum tissue, taken approximately 370 days after transplant. The CDR3 is CASSYSSSANYGYTF. CDR3 coding DNA: TGTGCCAGCAGTTACTCGAGTTCAGCAAACTATGGCTACACCTTC.